This T cell receptor (beta chain) was recorded in a study of long-term antiretroviral therapy in people with HIV. Each participant with HIV received care in the United States. In its sample, this clone was seen a few times. Other DNA sequences of this sample code for an identical CDR3. With survey level as its setting, the immunoSEQ assay was v3.0. Sequenced by immunoSEQ multiplex PCR; TCRdb stores in-frame clones only, minus some. The sample contains around 22,000 clones, more than 65% of which appear only once. The receptor was isolated from a man younger than 35 with HIV. Sequenced material: unsorted PBMCs, taken 0.1 years before starting antiretroviral therapy.

The CDR3 is CASSLGYTEAFF. CDR3 in DNA: TGTGCCAGCAGCTTGGGGTACACTGAAGCTTTCTTT. The chain combines TRBV7-9 with TRBJ1-1; no reliable D call. The CDR3 consists of 12 residues. The germline CDR1 and CDR2 sequences are SEHNR and FQNEAQ (reference sequence). V lost 3 bases to trimming and J lost 3 bases, with 5 bases between them.